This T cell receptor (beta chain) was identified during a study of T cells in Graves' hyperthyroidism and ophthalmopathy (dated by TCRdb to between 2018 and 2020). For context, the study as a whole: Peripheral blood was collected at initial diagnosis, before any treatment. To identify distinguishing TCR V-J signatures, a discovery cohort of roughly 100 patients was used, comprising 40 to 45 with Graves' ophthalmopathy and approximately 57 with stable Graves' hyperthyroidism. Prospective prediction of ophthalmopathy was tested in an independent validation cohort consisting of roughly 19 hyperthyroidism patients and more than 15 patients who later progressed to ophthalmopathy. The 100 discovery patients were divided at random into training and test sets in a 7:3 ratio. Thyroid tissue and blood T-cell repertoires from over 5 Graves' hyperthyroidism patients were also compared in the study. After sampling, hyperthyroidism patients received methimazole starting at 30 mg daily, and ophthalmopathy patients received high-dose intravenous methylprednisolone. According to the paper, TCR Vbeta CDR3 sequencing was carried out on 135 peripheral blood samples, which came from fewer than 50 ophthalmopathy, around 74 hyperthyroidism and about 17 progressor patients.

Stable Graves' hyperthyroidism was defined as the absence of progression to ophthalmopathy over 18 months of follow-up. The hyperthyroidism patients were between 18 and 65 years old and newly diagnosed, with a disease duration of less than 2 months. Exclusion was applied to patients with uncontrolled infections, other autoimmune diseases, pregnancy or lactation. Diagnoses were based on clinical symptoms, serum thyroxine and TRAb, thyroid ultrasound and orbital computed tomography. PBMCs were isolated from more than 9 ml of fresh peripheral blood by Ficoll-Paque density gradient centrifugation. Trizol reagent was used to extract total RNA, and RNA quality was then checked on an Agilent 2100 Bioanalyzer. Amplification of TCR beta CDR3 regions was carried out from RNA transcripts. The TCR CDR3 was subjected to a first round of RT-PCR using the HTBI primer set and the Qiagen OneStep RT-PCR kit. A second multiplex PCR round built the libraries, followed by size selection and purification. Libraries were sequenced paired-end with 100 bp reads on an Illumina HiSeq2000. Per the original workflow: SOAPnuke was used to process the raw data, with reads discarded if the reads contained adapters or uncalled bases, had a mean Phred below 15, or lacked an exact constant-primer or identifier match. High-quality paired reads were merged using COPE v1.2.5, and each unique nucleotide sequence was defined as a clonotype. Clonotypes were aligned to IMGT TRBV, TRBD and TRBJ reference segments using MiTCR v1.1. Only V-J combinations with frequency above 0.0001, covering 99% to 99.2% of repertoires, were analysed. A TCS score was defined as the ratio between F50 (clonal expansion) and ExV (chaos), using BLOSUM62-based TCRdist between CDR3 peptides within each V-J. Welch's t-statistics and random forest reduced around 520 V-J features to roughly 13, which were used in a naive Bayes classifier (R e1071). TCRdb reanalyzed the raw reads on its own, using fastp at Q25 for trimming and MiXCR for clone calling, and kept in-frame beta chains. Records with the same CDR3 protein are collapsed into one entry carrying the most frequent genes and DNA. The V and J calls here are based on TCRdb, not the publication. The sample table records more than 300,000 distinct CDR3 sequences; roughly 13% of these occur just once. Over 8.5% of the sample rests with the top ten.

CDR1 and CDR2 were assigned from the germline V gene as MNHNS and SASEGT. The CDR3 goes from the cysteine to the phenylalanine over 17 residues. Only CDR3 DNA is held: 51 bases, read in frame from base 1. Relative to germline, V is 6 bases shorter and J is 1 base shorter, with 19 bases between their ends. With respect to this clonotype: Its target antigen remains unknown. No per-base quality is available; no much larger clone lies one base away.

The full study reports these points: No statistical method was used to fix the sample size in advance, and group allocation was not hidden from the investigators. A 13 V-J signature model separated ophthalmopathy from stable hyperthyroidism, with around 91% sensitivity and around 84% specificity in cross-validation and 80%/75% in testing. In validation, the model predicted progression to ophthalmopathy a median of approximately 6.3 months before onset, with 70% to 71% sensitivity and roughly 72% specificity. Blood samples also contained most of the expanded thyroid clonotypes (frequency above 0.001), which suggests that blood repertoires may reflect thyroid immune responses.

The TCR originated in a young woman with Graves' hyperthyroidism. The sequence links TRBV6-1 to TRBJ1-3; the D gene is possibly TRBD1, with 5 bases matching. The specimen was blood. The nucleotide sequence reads TGTGCCAGCAGACCCTGGAAGGGACCGAATTCTGGAAACACCATATATTTT. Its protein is CASRPWKGPNSGNTIYF.